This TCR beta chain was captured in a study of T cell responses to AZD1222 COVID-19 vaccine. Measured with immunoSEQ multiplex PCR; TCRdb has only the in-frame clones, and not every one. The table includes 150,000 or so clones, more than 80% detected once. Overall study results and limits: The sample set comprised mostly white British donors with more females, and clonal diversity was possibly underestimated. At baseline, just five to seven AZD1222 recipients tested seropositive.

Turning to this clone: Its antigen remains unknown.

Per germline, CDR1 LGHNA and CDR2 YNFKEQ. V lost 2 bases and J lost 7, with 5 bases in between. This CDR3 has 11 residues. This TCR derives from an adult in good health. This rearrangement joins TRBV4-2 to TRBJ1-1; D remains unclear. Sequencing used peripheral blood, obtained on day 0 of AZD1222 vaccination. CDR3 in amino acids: CASSQSGEAFF. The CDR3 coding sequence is TGTGCCAGCAGCCAATCAGGTGAAGCTTTCTTT.